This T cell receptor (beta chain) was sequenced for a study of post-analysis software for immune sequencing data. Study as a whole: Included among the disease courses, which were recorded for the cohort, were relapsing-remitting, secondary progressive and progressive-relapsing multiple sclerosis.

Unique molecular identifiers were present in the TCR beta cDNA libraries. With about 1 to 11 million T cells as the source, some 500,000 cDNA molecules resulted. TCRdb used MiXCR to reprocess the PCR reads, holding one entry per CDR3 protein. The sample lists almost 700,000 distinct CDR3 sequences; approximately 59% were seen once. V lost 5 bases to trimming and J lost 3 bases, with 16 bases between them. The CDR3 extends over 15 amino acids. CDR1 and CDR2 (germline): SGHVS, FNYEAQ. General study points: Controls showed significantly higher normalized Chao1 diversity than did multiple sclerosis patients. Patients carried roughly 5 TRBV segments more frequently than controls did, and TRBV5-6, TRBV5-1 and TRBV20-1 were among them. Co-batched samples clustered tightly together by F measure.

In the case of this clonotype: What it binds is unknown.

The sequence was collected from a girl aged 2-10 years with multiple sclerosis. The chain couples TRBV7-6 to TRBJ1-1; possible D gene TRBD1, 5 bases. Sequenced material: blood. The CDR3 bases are TGTGCCAGCAGCGCCGCGTCAGGCAGGGACACTGAAGCTTTCTTT. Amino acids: CASSAASGRDTEAFF.